The clone carrying this TCR beta chain was picked up a small number of times. This specimen comes from a study of T cells in Graves' hyperthyroidism and ophthalmopathy. TCR beta CDR3 regions were amplified from RNA transcripts. Using the HTBI primer set, a first-round RT-PCR was run on the TCR CDR3. TCRdb itself ran the multiplex PCR reads through MiXCR, one entry per CDR3 protein. The sample holds some 510,000 distinct CDR3 sequences, around 46% seen once. J was trimmed by 0 bases and V by 0 bases; bases with no gene match: 1. CDR3 length equals 15 residues. CDR1 is PRHDT and CDR2 is FYEKMQ in the germline V gene (reference sequence).

The sequence derives from a woman aged 18-29 years with Graves' hyperthyroidism. The chain uses TRBV13 and TRBJ2-7; the match to TRBD1 covers 8 bases. Source material: peripheral blood or thyroid tissue (not recorded which). CDR3 coding DNA: TGTGCCAGCAGCTTAGGCGGACAGGGCTCCTACGAGCAGTACTTC. Protein sequence: CASSLGGQGSYEQYF.